The clone carrying this T cell receptor beta chain was counted a few times. No antigen is known for it. These data originate in a study of beta chain features in type 1 diabetes. Study outcomes and limitations: All four CD4+ subsets from Type 1 diabetes patients carried moderately but significantly shorter TCRB CDR3s.

Germline CDR1 is MNHNY and CDR2 is SVGAGI (reference sequence). The CDR3 sequence is 16 residues long. Between the trimmed V and J ends, which lost 6 bases and 0 bases, there was a span of 15 bases. The sequenced template was cDNA made from the entire isolated RNA. Some clones are missing from TCRdb's copy, which holds only in-frame ones; the method was immunoSEQ multiplex PCR. The sample shows 100,000 to 150,000 clones, roughly a sixth of them seen only once. The genes are TRBV6-6 and TRBJ1-5; D remains unclear. This TCR came from a man between 18 and 35 years old with type 1 diabetes. Sequencing was done on a sample of central memory CD4+ T cells from blood. The CDR3 nucleotides read TGTGCCAGCAGATCCTCCGGGGATGGTAGCAATCAGCCCCAGCATTTT. Translation: CASRSSGDGSNQPQHF.